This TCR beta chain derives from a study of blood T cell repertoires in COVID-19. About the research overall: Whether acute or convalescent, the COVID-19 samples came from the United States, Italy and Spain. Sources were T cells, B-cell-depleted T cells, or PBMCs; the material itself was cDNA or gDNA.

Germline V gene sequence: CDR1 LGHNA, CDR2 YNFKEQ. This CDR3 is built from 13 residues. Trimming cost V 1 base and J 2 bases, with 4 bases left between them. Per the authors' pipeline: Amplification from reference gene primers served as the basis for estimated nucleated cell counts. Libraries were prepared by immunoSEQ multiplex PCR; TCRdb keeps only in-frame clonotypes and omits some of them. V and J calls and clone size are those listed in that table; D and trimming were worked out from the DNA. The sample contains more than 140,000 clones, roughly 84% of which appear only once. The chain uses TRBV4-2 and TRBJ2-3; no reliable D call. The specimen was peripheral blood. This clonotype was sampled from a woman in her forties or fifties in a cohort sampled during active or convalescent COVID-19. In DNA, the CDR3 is TGTGCCAGCAGCCAAGTTCTCACAGATACGCAGTATTTT. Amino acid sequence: CASSQVLTDTQYF.